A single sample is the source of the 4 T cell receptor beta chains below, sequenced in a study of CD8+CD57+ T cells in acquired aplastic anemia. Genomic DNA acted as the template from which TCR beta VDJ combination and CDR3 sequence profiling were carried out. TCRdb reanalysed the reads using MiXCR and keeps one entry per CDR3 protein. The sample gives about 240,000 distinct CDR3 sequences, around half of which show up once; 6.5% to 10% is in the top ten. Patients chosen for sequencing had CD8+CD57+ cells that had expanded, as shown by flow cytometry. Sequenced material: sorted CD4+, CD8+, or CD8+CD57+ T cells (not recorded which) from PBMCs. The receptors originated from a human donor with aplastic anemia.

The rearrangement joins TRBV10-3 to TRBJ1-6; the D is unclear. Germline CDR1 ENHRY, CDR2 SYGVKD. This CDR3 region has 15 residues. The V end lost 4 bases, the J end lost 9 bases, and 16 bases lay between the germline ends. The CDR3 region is CAISAGSPAGSPLHF. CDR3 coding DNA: TGTGCCATCAGTGCCGGGTCTCCGGCGGGTTCACCCCTCCACTTT.

CDR3 residues: CASSAYQAEAFF. For the CDR3, the DNA is TGTGCCAGCAGCGCGTACCAGGCTGAAGCTTTCTTT. V gene TRBV9 combines with J gene TRBJ1-1; D not resolved. The CDR3 runs 12 residues. CDR1 SGDLS and CDR2 YYNGEE come from the germline V gene. V dropped 3 bases and J dropped 6 bases, with 9 bases sitting between them.

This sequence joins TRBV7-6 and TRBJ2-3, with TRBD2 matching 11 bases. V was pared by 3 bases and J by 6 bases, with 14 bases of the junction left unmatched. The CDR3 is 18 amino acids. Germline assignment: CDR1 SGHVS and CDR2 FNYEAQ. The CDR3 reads CASSFPTSVLAGDDTQYF. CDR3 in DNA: TGTGCCAGCAGCTTTCCGACAAGTGTACTAGCGGGAGACGATACGCAGTATTTT.

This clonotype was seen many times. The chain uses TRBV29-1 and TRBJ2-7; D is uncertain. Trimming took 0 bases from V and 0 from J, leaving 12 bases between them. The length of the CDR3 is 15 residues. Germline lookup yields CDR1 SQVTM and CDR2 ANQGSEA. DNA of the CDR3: TGCAGCGTTGAAGATAACGAAAAAAGCTCCTACGAGCAGTACTTC. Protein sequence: CSVEDNEKSSYEQYF.